A selection of T cell receptor beta chains follows, all from one sample in a study of blood T cell repertoires in COVID-19. Sequencing used immunoSEQ multiplex PCR; TCRdb keeps in-frame clones, though not all of them. The table includes 150,000 to 200,000 clones, roughly 79% detected once. Sequenced: peripheral blood. These receptor sequences come from a woman of 80 years or more with COVID-19, enrolled during active disease. CDR3s include the opening cysteine and the closing phenylalanine or tryptophan. The order of the fields is J gene, clone size, D gene, V gene, CDR3 protein, CDR3 DNA. The D gene is left open where the match is weak. Rows give clone size only sometimes, using once, few, many, or a class for an expanded clone.

j_gene: TRBJ1-1
abundance: NA
d_gene: NA
v_gene: TRBV11-2
CDR3aa: CASSLVGHYTEAFF
CDR3nt: TGTGCCAGCAGCTTAGTTGGACACTACACTGAAGCTTTCTTT

j_gene: TRBJ2-5
abundance: NA
d_gene: NA
v_gene: TRBV5-1
CDR3aa: CASSPESETQYF
CDR3nt: TGCGCCAGCAGCCCGGAGTCTGAGACCCAGTACTTC

j_gene: TRBJ2-7
abundance: once
d_gene: NA
v_gene: TRBV6-5
CDR3aa: CASSNVGYEQYF
CDR3nt: TGTGCCAGCAGCAACGTCGGCTACGAGCAGTACTTC

j_gene: TRBJ2-3
abundance: NA
d_gene: TRBD2
v_gene: TRBV4-2
CDR3aa: CASSQDPGLAGAGGGTDTQYF
CDR3nt: TGTGCCAGCAGCCAAGACCCGGGACTAGCGGGAGCAGGGGGGGGCACAGATACGCAGTATTTT

j_gene: TRBJ2-2
abundance: few
d_gene: NA
v_gene: TRBV18
CDR3aa: CASSPQSWINSPTGELFF
CDR3nt: TGTGCCAGCTCACCGCAGAGTTGGATCAACAGCCCCACCGGGGAGCTGTTTTTT

j_gene: TRBJ2-1
abundance: NA
d_gene: TRBD1
v_gene: TRBV11-3
CDR3aa: CASSLTGRYNEQFF
CDR3nt: TGTGCCAGCAGCTTGACAGGGCGTTACAATGAGCAGTTCTTC

j_gene: TRBJ1-2
abundance: NA
d_gene: TRBD1
v_gene: TRBV7-9
CDR3aa: CASSLALTGQGARWYGYTF
CDR3nt: TGTGCCAGCAGCTTAGCGTTAACGGGACAGGGGGCACGTTGGTATGGCTACACCTTC

j_gene: TRBJ2-7
abundance: NA
d_gene: TRBD1
v_gene: TRBV6-5
CDR3aa: CASSSPDRAVHEQYF
CDR3nt: TGTGCCAGCAGTTCTCCCGACAGGGCTGTCCACGAGCAGTACTTC

j_gene: TRBJ1-1
abundance: NA
d_gene: NA
v_gene: TRBV2
CDR3aa: CASSELTGYTEAFF
CDR3nt: TGTGCCAGCAGCGAATTAACAGGGTACACTGAAGCTTTCTTT

j_gene: TRBJ1-2
abundance: few
d_gene: TRBD1
v_gene: TRBV12-3/TRBV12-4
CDR3aa: CASSLAGTGNTF
CDR3nt: TGTGCCAGCAGTTTAGCCGGGACAGGGAACACCTTC

j_gene: TRBJ1-5
abundance: NA
d_gene: NA
v_gene: TRBV4-3
CDR3aa: CASSQELGDQPQHF
CDR3nt: TGCGCCAGCAGCCAAGAACTAGGAGATCAGCCCCAGCATTTT

j_gene: TRBJ2-3
abundance: NA
d_gene: TRBD2
v_gene: TRBV5-6
CDR3aa: CASSLGGGPKFATDTQYF
CDR3nt: TGTGCCAGCAGCTTGGGCGGGGGGCCGAAATTCGCCACAGATACGCAGTATTTT

j_gene: TRBJ2-7
abundance: NA
d_gene: NA
v_gene: TRBV6-5
CDR3aa: CASSLPPYEQYF
CDR3nt: TGTGCCAGCAGTCTTCCCCCCTACGAGCAGTACTTC